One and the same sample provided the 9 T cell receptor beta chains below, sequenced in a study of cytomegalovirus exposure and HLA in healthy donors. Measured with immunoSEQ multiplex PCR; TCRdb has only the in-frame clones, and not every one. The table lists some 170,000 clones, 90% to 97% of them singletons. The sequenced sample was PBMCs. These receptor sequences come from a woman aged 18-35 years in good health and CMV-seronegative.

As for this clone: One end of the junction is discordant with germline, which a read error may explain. CDR3 bases: TGTGCCAGTAGTATAGACAAGGGGCGCGGGAAGCTGTTTTTT. It specifies CASSIDKGRGKLFF. The chain couples TRBV19 to TRBJ2-2; D may be TRBD2 (6 bases). Germline V gives CDR1 LNHDA, CDR2 SQIVND (reference sequence). This CDR3 has 14 amino acids. The full variable domain, rest sourced from reference TRBV19 and TRBJ2-2, is DGGITQSPKYLFRKEGQNVTLSCEQNLNHDAMYWYRQDPGQGLRLIYYSQIVNDFQKGDIAEGYSVSREKKESFPLTVTSAQKNPTAFYLCASSIDKGRGKLFFGEGSRLTVL.

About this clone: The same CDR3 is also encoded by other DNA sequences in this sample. CDR3 nucleotides: TGCAGCGTATCCGGGGGATCTAACTATGGCTACACCTTC. Its translation is CSVSGGSNYGYTF. V and J are TRBV29-1 and TRBJ1-2, with D possibly being TRBD1 (5 bases). CDR3 length: 13 amino acids. Germline V gene lookup returns CDR1 SQVTM and CDR2 ANQGSEA. V lost 6 bases and J 0 bases, leaving 11 bases between the germline ends. The full variable domain, with the rest looked up from reference TRBV29-1 and TRBJ1-2, is SAVISQKPSRDICQRGTSLTIQCQVDSQVTMMFWYRQQPGQSLTLIATANQGSEATYESGFVIDKFPISRPNLTFSTLTVSNMSPEDSSIYLCSVSGGSNYGYTFGSGTRLTVV.

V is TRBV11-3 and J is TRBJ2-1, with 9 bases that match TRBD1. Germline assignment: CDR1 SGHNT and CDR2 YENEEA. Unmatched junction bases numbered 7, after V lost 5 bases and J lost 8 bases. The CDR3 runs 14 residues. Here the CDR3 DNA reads TGTGCCAGCAGCCTAAGGACAGGGGATGATGAGCAGTTCTTC. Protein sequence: CASSLRTGDDEQFF.

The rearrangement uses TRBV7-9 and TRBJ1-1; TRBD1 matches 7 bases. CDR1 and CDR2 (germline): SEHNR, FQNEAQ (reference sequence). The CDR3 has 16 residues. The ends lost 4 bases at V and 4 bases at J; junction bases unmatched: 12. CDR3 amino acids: CASSSSGGGGSTEAFF. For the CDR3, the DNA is TGTGCCAGCAGCTCCTCAGGGGGTGGGGGGAGCACTGAAGCTTTCTTT.

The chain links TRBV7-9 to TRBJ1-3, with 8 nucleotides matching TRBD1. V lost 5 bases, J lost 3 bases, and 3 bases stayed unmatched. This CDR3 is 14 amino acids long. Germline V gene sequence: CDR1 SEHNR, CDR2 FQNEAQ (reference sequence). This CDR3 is CASSPQGVGNTIYF. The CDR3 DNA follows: TGTGCCAGCAGCCCACAGGGGGTTGGAAACACCATATATTTT.

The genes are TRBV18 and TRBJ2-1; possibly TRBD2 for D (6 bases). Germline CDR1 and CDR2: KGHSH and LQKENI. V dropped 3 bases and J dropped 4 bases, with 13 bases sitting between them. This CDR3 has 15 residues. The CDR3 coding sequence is TGTGCCAGCTCACCGAGCGGGTTTTCTTACAATGAGCAGTTCTTC. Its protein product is CASSPSGFSYNEQFF.

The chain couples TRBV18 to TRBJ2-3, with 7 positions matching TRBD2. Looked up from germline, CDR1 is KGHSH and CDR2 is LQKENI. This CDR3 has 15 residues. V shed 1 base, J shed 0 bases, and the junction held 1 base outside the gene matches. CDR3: CASSPQRDSTDTQYF. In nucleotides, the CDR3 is TGTGCCAGCTCACCACAGCGGGACAGCACAGATACGCAGTATTTT.

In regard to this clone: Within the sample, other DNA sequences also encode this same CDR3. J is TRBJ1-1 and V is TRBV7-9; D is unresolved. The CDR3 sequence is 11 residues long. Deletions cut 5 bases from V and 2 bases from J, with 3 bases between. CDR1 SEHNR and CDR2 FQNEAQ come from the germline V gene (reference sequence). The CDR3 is CASSQNTEAFF. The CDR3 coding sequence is TGTGCCAGCAGCCAAAACACTGAAGCTTTCTTT.

The chain's CDR3 is CASSLGTGNQPQHF. In nucleotides, the CDR3 is TGTGCCAGCAGCTTAGGGACAGGGAATCAGCCCCAGCATTTT. The chain uses TRBV5-6 and TRBJ1-5, with 9 bases fitting TRBD1. Germline V CDR1 and CDR2: SGHDT, YYEEEE. There are 14 residues in the CDR3. J gave up 4 bases and V 2 bases, and 1 base lay outside the gene matches.